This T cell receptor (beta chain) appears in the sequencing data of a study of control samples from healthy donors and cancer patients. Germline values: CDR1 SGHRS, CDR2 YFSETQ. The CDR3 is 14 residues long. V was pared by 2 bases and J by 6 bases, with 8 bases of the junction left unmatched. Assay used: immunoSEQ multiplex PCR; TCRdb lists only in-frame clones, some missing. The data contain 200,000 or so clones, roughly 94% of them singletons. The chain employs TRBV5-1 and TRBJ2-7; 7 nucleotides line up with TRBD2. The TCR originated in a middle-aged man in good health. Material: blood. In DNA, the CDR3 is TGCGCCAGCAGCTTAGGGAGGGGTGAGGGCGAGCAGTACTTC. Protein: CASSLGRGEGEQYF.